These 11 T cell receptor beta chains were sequenced from one sample in a study of blood T cell repertoires in COVID-19. Using immunoSEQ multiplex PCR, the repertoire was profiled, and TCRdb retains in-frame clones only, with some absent. The table records fewer than 400,000 clones, around nine tenths of them present only once. The material sequenced was PBMCs or T cells enriched from blood (not recorded which). The receptors come from a woman between 50 and 59 years old who had recovered from COVID-19.

This chain connects TRBV7-8 to TRBJ1-4; a possible D gene is TRBD1 (5 bases). Germline V gene lookup returns CDR1 SGHVS and CDR2 FQNEAQ. The CDR3 consists of 13 residues. Deletions cut 5 bases from V and 8 bases from J, with 12 bases between. CDR3 in DNA: TGTGCCAGCAGCGGACTCCGGGGGGAAAAACTGTTTTTT. It yields the protein CASSGLRGEKLFF.

This sequence joins TRBV11-2 and TRBJ2-5; TRBD1 aligns across 8 bases. Germline assignment: CDR1 SGHAT and CDR2 FQNNGV. The CDR3 has 13 amino acids. V shed 5 bases and J 5 bases; nucleotides not matched to a gene: 4. The CDR3 DNA reads TGTGCCAGCAGCCAGGGGGCGGGGGAGACCCAGTACTTC. Its translation is CASSQGAGETQYF.

This clone appeared a single time. The V and J genes are TRBV3-1 (or the pseudogene TRBV3-2) and TRBJ1-1; D unresolved. The germline CDR1 and CDR2 sequences are LGHDT and YNNKEL (reference sequence). The CDR3 is 15 amino acids. Trimming stripped 0 bases from V and 0 bases from J, with 8 bases between. CDR3 residues: CASSQESGMNTEAFF. The DNA of the CDR3 is TGTGCCAGCAGCCAAGAAAGCGGTATGAACACTGAAGCTTTCTTT.

The chain uses TRBV3-1 (or the pseudogene TRBV3-2) and TRBJ2-1, with D perhaps TRBD1 (6 bases). The CDR3 has 17 residues. V was cut by 1 base and J by 7 bases, with 20 bases left in between. Germline V CDR1 and CDR2: LGHDT, YNNKEL (reference sequence). CDR3 bases: TGTGCCAGCAGCCAAGGAAGGTTTACAGGGCCCAAGAATGAGCAGTTCTTC. It encodes CASSQGRFTGPKNEQFF.

The rearrangement uses TRBV11-1 and TRBJ1-2, with TRBD1 matching over 7 bases. Germline V CDR1 and CDR2: SGHAT, FQDESV (reference sequence). Unmatched junction bases numbered 9, after V lost 3 bases and J lost 5 bases. CDR3 length equals 15 residues. The CDR3 loop is CASSLSPGQRYGYTF. DNA for the CDR3: TGTGCCAGCAGCTTGAGCCCGGGACAGCGATATGGCTACACCTTC.

The chain recombines TRBV2 with TRBJ2-5; 9 positions agree with TRBD1. CDR1 is SNHLY and CDR2 is FYNNEI in the germline V gene. The CDR3 covers 14 residues. The ends lost 6 bases at V and 5 bases at J; junction bases unmatched: 7. CDR3 nucleotide sequence: TGTGCCAGCAGCGCCCGGACAGGGGAGGAGACCCAGTACTTC. The encoded protein is CASSARTGEETQYF.

V is TRBV5-8 and J is TRBJ1-5; 9 nucleotides agree with TRBD1. The CDR3 spans 17 residues. Germline V lookup: CDR1 SGHTS, CDR2 YDEGEE. After removal of 2 bases from V and 7 bases from J, the junction contained 13 bases not matched to a gene. CDR3 sequence (DNA): TGTGCCAGCAGCTTTGGTCCGGGACAGGGAGTTGACCAGCCCCAGCATTTT. Its protein is CASSFGPGQGVDQPQHF.

V usage is TRBV12-3 or TRBV12-4 and J usage is TRBJ2-7; a weak D match, TRBD2 (5 bases). The CDR3 extends over 13 amino acids. Trimming cost V 6 bases and J 2 bases, with 11 bases left between them. CDR3: CASSFVGAYEQYF. In nucleotides, the CDR3 is TGTGCCAGCAGCTTCGTCGGGGCCTACGAGCAGTACTTC.

This sequence joins TRBV27 and TRBJ1-1; 7 bases map to TRBD1. Trimming cost V 6 bases and J 4 bases; bases outside gene matches: 8. CDR1 is MNHEY, CDR2 SMNVEV, per germline (reference sequence). The CDR3 contains 14 residues. The CDR3 sequence: CASSPDRDATEAFF. The CDR3 coding sequence is TGTGCCAGCAGCCCAGACAGGGACGCCACTGAAGCTTTCTTT.

The genes are TRBV25-1 and TRBJ2-3; D is possibly TRBD2 (5 bases). From germline, CDR1 is MGHDK and CDR2 SYGVNS. The CDR3 sequence is 15 residues long. V lost 3 bases and J 3 bases, leaving 13 bases between the germline ends. The chain's CDR3 is CASSEGRLATDTQYF. The CDR3 DNA sequence: TGTGCCAGCAGTGAGGGCCGTCTAGCAACAGATACGCAGTATTTT.

On this clone itself: Other DNA variants within this sample encode the same CDR3. The chain is built from TRBV3-1 (or the pseudogene TRBV3-2) and TRBJ2-3; 12 bases match TRBD2. CDR1 is LGHDT, CDR2 YNNKEL, per germline (reference sequence). There are 16 residues in the CDR3. V lost 2 bases, J lost 1 base, and 1 base stayed unmatched. CDR3 amino acids: CASSQRTSGGTDTQYF. The CDR3 nucleotides read TGTGCCAGCAGCCAACGGACTAGCGGGGGCACAGATACGCAGTATTTT.